The rows below give T cell receptor beta chains drawn from one sample of a study of blood T cell repertoires in COVID-19. TCRdb keeps only in-frame clones here, not all; method: immunoSEQ multiplex PCR. The table has tens of thousands of clones, around nine tenths seen once; the top ten hold around 10%. The specimen sequenced was peripheral blood. Every receptor here comes from a woman aged 80 or over with active COVID-19. CDR3s include the opening cysteine and the closing phenylalanine or tryptophan. D genes are given only for firm matches. Part of the rows lack a size; the others show once, few, many or a class for expanded clones.

clone_size | j_call | v_call | d_call | cdr3_aa | cdr3_nt
NA | TRBJ2-3 | TRBV30 | NA | CAWSPKHSWRDTQYF | TGTGCCTGGAGTCCCAAGCACTCATGGAGAGATACGCAGTATTTT
NA | TRBJ2-3 | TRBV10-1 | NA | CATSARDTDTQYF | TGCGCCACCAGCGCGCGGGACACAGATACGCAGTATTTT
few | TRBJ1-6 | TRBV2 | NA | CAVKDEEGPPLHF | TGTGCCGTAAAAGACGAAGAGGGTCCACCCCTCCACTTT
NA | TRBJ1-4 | TRBV5-8 | TRBD1 | CASSLAAGGHGNEKLFF | TGTGCCAGCAGCTTGGCGGCAGGGGGCCACGGTAATGAAAAACTGTTTTTT
few | TRBJ1-1 | TRBV29-1 | TRBD1 | CSSGQGTEAFF | TGCAGCTCTGGACAGGGGACTGAAGCTTTCTTT
NA | TRBJ2-2 | TRBV5-1 | TRBD2 | CASSPTSGRQTGELFF | TGCGCCAGCAGCCCAACTAGCGGGAGGCAAACCGGGGAGCTGTTTTTT
NA | TRBJ2-1 | TRBV30 | TRBD2 | CAWSPPERGGAGNEQFF | TGTGCCTGGAGCCCCCCTGAGCGGGGGGGGGCGGGCAATGAGCAGTTCTTC
NA | TRBJ2-2 | TRBV7-2 | NA | CASSPQGSNTGELFF | TGTGCCAGCAGCCCACAGGGTTCGAACACCGGGGAGCTGTTTTTT
few | TRBJ2-7 | TRBV10-1 | TRBD2 | CASRPGLAGGKSHEQYF | TGCGCCAGCAGGCCCGGACTAGCGGGAGGGAAATCTCACGAGCAGTACTTC
NA | TRBJ1-1 | TRBV4-1 | NA | CASSLRPSGLDTEAFF | TGCGCCAGCAGCCTACGACCTTCAGGGCTCGACACTGAAGCTTTCTTT
NA | TRBJ2-7 | TRBV13 | TRBD2 | CASSRSGSSYEQYF | TGTGCCAGCAGCCGTAGCGGGTCCTCCTACGAGCAGTACTTC
NA | TRBJ2-3 | TRBV24-1 | TRBD2 | CATRGTSGSEFAQYF | TGTGCCACCAGGGGGACTAGCGGGAGCGAGTTCGCGCAGTATTTT
NA | TRBJ2-5 | TRBV5-1 | NA | CASSLEGAQETQYF | TGCGCCAGCAGCTTAGAAGGGGCCCAAGAGACCCAGTACTTC
NA | TRBJ2-1 | TRBV5-1 | TRBD1 | CASSPEGQGLNNEQFF | TGCGCCAGCAGCCCCGAGGGACAGGGGCTTAACAATGAGCAGTTCTTC
NA | TRBJ2-3 | TRBV6-6 | NA | CASSRQSGAGTDTQYF | TGTGCCAGCAGTCGTCAATCGGGAGCGGGCACAGATACGCAGTATTTT
NA | TRBJ2-7 | TRBV4-1 | NA | CASSPVGGLEQYF | TGCGCCAGCAGCCCGGTGGGAGGCCTCGAGCAGTACTTC
NA | TRBJ2-7 | TRBV5-4 | TRBD1 | CASSLDRGDYEQYF | TGTGCCAGCAGCTTGGACAGGGGGGACTACGAGCAGTACTTC
NA | TRBJ1-5 | TRBV19 | NA | CASSYSGGNQPQHF | TGTGCCAGTAGTTACTCAGGGGGCAATCAGCCCCAGCATTTT
NA | TRBJ2-2 | TRBV3-1/TRBV3-2 | NA | CASTLGVQNTGELFF | TGTGCCAGCACCCTAGGGGTACAAAACACCGGGGAGCTGTTTTTT
NA | TRBJ2-5 | TRBV5-1 | TRBD2 | CASSSTGGAWETQYF | TGCGCCAGCAGCTCAACCGGGGGGGCTTGGGAGACCCAGTACTTC
NA | TRBJ1-5 | TRBV5-6 | TRBD1 | CASSSRGTGRQPQHF | TGTGCCAGCAGCTCCCGAGGGACAGGCCGTCAGCCCCAGCATTTT
NA | TRBJ2-2 | TRBV27 | NA | CASSFQGSSKSGELFF | TGTGCCAGCAGTTTCCAGGGGTCGTCTAAGTCCGGGGAGCTGTTTTTT
NA | TRBJ2-5 | TRBV5-4 | NA | CASSFQGQETQYF | TGTGCCAGCAGCTTCCAGGGCCAAGAGACCCAGTACTTC
once | TRBJ2-5 | TRBV6-6 | TRBD2 | CASSMGIDGGYQYF | TGTGCCAGCAGCATGGGGATTGACGGGGGGTATCAGTACTTC
NA | TRBJ1-4 | TRBV7-2 | NA | CASSQGGADEKLFF | TGTGCCAGCAGCCAAGGGGGGGCGGATGAAAAACTGTTTTTT
NA | TRBJ2-7 | TRBV27 | TRBD1 | CASSSQDRDGWYF | TGTGCCAGCAGTTCTCAGGACAGGGATGGTTGGTACTTC
NA | TRBJ2-2 | TRBV24-1 | NA | CATSVPGDTGELFF | TGTGCCACCAGCGTCCCCGGGGACACCGGGGAGCTGTTTTTT
NA | TRBJ1-3 | TRBV9 | NA | CASSPRVELSGNTIYF | TGTGCCAGCAGCCCACGGGTGGAGCTCTCTGGAAACACCATATATTTT
NA | TRBJ1-1 | TRBV28 | TRBD1 | CASSTGQGVEAFF | TGTGCCAGCAGTACGGGACAGGGGGTCGAGGCTTTCTTT
NA | TRBJ2-2 | TRBV24-1 | TRBD1 | CATSPITPGTGGTGELFF | TGTGCCACCAGTCCTATAACCCCCGGGACAGGGGGCACCGGGGAGCTGTTTTTT